This T cell receptor beta chain was identified in a study of a mutant IDH1 vaccine in newly diagnosed glioma. Overall study context: Weeks 1, 3, 5, 7, 11, 15, 19 and 23 were when patients received their eight vaccinations.

Stated time point: week 5, during vaccination. The content of each vaccine dose was 300 ug of mutant IDH1 20-mer peptide, and topical imiquimod accompanied it. Libraries were prepared by immunoSEQ multiplex PCR; TCRdb keeps only in-frame clonotypes and omits some of them. The repertoire holds about 42,000 clones, approximately 83% seen once, with over 1.5% in the top ten. As to this clone: Its antigen remains unknown.

The V gene lost 5 bases and the J gene lost 3 bases, with 13 bases spanning the gap. There are 14 residues in the CDR3. CDR1 and CDR2 (germline): MNHEY, SVGAGI. The TCR comes from a man aged 35 to 55 with glioma. The sample here was PBMCs, taken from a glioma patient whose treatment included an IDH1 peptide vaccine. V usage is TRBV6-5 and J usage is TRBJ1-1; no reliable D call. The CDR3 nucleotides are TGTGCCAGCAGTCGGGAAGGGTGGGACACTGAAGCTTTCTTT. Translating gives CASSREGWDTEAFF.